The rows below give T cell receptor beta chains drawn from one sample of a study of blood T cells in healthy people across ages. TCRdb independently ran MiXCR on the 5' RACE reads; one entry per CDR3 protein. The data hold approximately 700,000 distinct CDR3 sequences, with roughly 32% observed a single time. Sequenced input: blood. These receptor sequences come from an elderly woman in good health. The conserved cysteine and the conserved F or W are not part of the CDR3 here. A D gene is named only where the DNA matches it firmly.

- | TRBJ1-6 | TRBV21-1 | ASMGRVGQRGSPLH
- | TRBJ1-2 | TRBV15 | ATSSSRGYGYT
- | TRBJ2-5 | TRBV12-3/TRBV12-4 | ASSGRDFKETQY
- | TRBJ1-2 | TRBV4-1 | ASSQESTGRGGYT
- | TRBJ2-1 | TRBV7-8 | ASSWRESSEQF
- | TRBJ2-7 | TRBV7-9 | ASSWPLQGGEQY
- | TRBJ1-1 | TRBV4-3 | ASSQVVSFEAF
TRBD1 | TRBJ2-1 | TRBV7-8 | ASSRTGQTYNEQF
- | TRBJ2-7 | TRBV11-1 | ASALSLGNSYEQY
- | TRBJ1-1 | TRBV9 | ASSARDGGRTEAF
- | TRBJ2-4 | TRBV7-9 | ASSSTDRYKNIQY
TRBD1 | TRBJ2-3 | TRBV7-3 | ASSLRDREADTQY
- | TRBJ2-3 | TRBV7-7 | ASSPTGSSTDTQY
- | TRBJ1-4 | TRBV20-1 | SARPQGVNEKLF
- | TRBJ1-6 | TRBV6-5 | ASRKTKENSPLH
- | TRBJ2-2 | TRBV3-1 | AIGGTNTGELF
- | TRBJ1-3 | TRBV11-2 | ASSLTGSLGNTIY
- | TRBJ1-5 | TRBV7-9 | ASGIHQPQH
- | TRBJ1-2 | TRBV5-6 | ASSLRDYGYT
- | TRBJ1-1 | TRBV5-1 | ASSLVAGVNTEAF
- | TRBJ2-6 | TRBV6-5 | ASSQGHSGANVLT
TRBD1 | TRBJ1-6 | TRBV6-6 | ASSEFRGQGSPLH
- | TRBJ2-7 | TRBV7-9 | ASRSLLGAEQY
- | TRBJ2-3 | TRBV5-1 | ASMRASGTLRTDTQY
- | TRBJ2-1 | TRBV7-7 | ASSLDSSATDEQF
TRBD1 | TRBJ1-6 | TRBV6-6 | ASSQTGQGNSPLH
TRBD2 | TRBJ2-1 | TRBV10-1 | ASHQRDFGEQF
- | TRBJ2-1 | TRBV7-2 | ASSWSQNEQF
TRBD2 | TRBJ2-3 | TRBV6-6 | ASRGTTGSTDTQY
TRBD2 | TRBJ2-3 | TRBV9 | ASSAGTSGGGRADTQY